Following are 22 T cell receptor beta chains from one sample sequenced in a study of response to subunit inactivated influenza vaccine. Each CDR3 protein gets one entry after TCRdb re-called the RT-PCR reads with MiXCR. The sample contains a few hundred thousand distinct CDR3 sequences, 12% to 15% of which appear only once. The sample here was PBMCs from blood, taken 11 to 12 days after vaccination. These receptors were obtained from a middle-aged man who received an inactivated influenza vaccine.

This clonotype has more than one count but fewer than ten. V and J are TRBV6-1 and TRBJ2-3, with D perhaps TRBD2 (7 bases). Germline-derived CDR1 and CDR2 are MNHNS and SASEGT. V was trimmed by 5 bases and J by 5 bases, leaving 23 bases between them. The CDR3 has 17 residues. CDR3 DNA: TGTGCCAGCAGTCAAATCAGGGGAGGGGGGCAGGGAGATACGCAGTATTTT. Its protein product is CASSQIRGGGQGDTQYF.

This clonotype has a handful of counts. The chain has TRBV7-9 and TRBJ2-1; D is perhaps TRBD2 (5 bases). Germline V lookup: CDR1 SEHNR, CDR2 FQNEAQ (reference sequence). Trimming stripped 5 bases from V and 5 bases from J, with 19 bases between. This CDR3 has 16 residues. In DNA form, the CDR3 reads TGTGCCAGCAGCAAGGACGGACTGAAATATCACAATGAGCAGTTCTTC. Protein sequence: CASSKDGLKYHNEQFF.

This clonotype was observed a handful of times. The chain carries TRBV12-3 or TRBV12-4 and TRBJ1-3; D is uncertain. The CDR3 covers 13 residues. Trimming stripped 0 bases from V and 4 bases from J, with 4 bases between. The CDR3, as DNA: TGTGCCAGCAGTTTAGCTACAGGAAACACCATATATTTT. Translation gives CASSLATGNTIYF.

This clonotype was seen a handful of times. The CDR3 nucleotides read TGCGCCAGCAGCCAAGATTTCGGGGCCGCCGACTATGGCTACACCTTC. It specifies CASSQDFGAADYGYTF. The V and J genes are TRBV4-3 and TRBJ1-2; D may be TRBD1 (5 bases). V was shortened by 0 bases and J by 3 bases, with 14 bases between the two germline ends. Germline CDR1 and CDR2: LGHNA and YSLEER. There are 16 residues in the CDR3.

This clonotype has more than one count but fewer than ten. The chain carries TRBV12-3 or TRBV12-4 and TRBJ1-4; D unclear. CDR3 size: 15 residues. The V and J ends lost 2 bases and 1 base respectively, with 8 bases between them. The CDR3 sequence is CASSLMRVTNEKLFF. The CDR3 DNA sequence: TGTGCCAGCAGTTTAATGCGGGTAACTAATGAAAAACTGTTTTTT.

The chain has TRBV20-1 and TRBJ2-2; D remains ambiguous. Trimming took 3 bases from V and 7 from J, leaving 18 bases between them. CDR1 and CDR2 (germline): DFQATT, SNEGSKA (reference sequence). CDR3 length: 15 amino acids. CDR3 DNA: TGCAGTGCTAGGCCCAGTAGGGTTCAAGGCGGGGAGCTGTTTTTT. This encodes CSARPSRVQGGELFF.

In its sample, this clonotype was seen many times. V usage is TRBV4-3 and J usage is TRBJ2-7, with a tentative D call TRBD1 (5 bases). Germline V gene sequence: CDR1 LGHNA, CDR2 YSLEER. The CDR3 is made up of 14 amino acids. Trimming removed 0 bases from V and 3 bases from J, with 9 bases in between. Here the CDR3 DNA reads TGCGCCAGCAGCCAAGAGCAGGGATTCTACGAGCAGTACTTC. Translation: CASSQEQGFYEQYF.

This clonotype was observed a few times. The rearrangement uses TRBV12-3 or TRBV12-4 and TRBJ2-1, with a possible D match to TRBD2 (5 bases). The CDR3 is made up of 16 amino acids. V gave up 4 bases and J gave up 0 bases, with 13 bases separating them. The CDR3 loop reads CASSYPRGLSYNEQFF. In DNA form, the CDR3 reads TGTGCCAGCAGTTACCCACGGGGTCTCTCCTACAATGAGCAGTTCTTC.

The sample holds many counts of this clonotype. The chain carries TRBV18 and TRBJ1-5, with 8 bases matching TRBD1. V lost 6 bases to trimming and J lost 7 bases; unmatched junction nucleotides: 8. The CDR3 is 14 amino acids. CDR1 KGHSH and CDR2 LQKENI come from the germline V gene. The CDR3 sequence is CASSLDRGGQPQHF. The DNA for the CDR3 is TGTGCCAGCTCTCTTGACAGGGGAGGCCAGCCCCAGCATTTT.

This clonotype was observed a few times. J is TRBJ2-7 and V is TRBV7-2; a weak D match, TRBD2 (7 bases). V gave up 6 bases and J gave up 5 bases, with 17 bases separating them. This CDR3 has 14 residues. The germline CDR1 and CDR2 sequences are SGHTA and FQGNSA. In nucleotides, the CDR3 is TGTGCCAGCAGTTTGGGACCGGGGGGCCACGAGCAGTACTTC. Its protein is CASSLGPGGHEQYF.

This clonotype has just a few counts. The genes are TRBV29-1 and TRBJ2-1, with TRBD2 as a possible D gene (6 bases). The CDR3 consists of 14 residues. Per the germline V gene, CDR1 is SQVTM and CDR2 is ANQGSEA. V lost 8 bases and J 2 bases, leaving 16 bases between the germline ends. The CDR3 DNA reads TGCAGCACCCGGGACTTTCTTGCCTACAATGAGCAGTTCTTC. It encodes CSTRDFLAYNEQFF.

This clonotype has only a few counts. The rearrangement uses TRBV6-2 or TRBV6-3 and TRBJ1-2; D might be TRBD1 (5 bases). The CDR3 extends over 15 amino acids. V was clipped by 6 bases and J by 4 bases, with 18 bases between them. Germline-derived CDR1 and CDR2 are MNHEY and SVGEGT. CDR3 sequence: CASSQGRITFYGYTF. CDR3 sequence (DNA): TGTGCCAGCAGCCAGGGACGGATAACCTTCTATGGCTACACCTTC.

This clonotype has only a few counts. This sequence joins TRBV20-1 and TRBJ2-5; 9 nucleotides match TRBD2. The germline gives CDR1 DFQATT, CDR2 SNEGSKA (reference sequence). V was pared by 6 bases and J by 5 bases, with 7 bases of the junction left unmatched. This CDR3 spans 13 amino acids. This chain's CDR3 is CSAIAGVGETQYF. CDR3 in DNA: TGCAGTGCGATAGCGGGAGTTGGGGAGACCCAGTACTTC.

Only a few counts were recorded for this clonotype. This rearrangement joins TRBV5-1 to TRBJ1-1; 8 bases are a match to TRBD1. This CDR3 comprises 13 residues. Germline trimming cut 2 bases from V and 5 bases from J; bases unmatched to any gene: 2. The germline CDR1 and CDR2 sequences are SGHRS and YFSETQ. The CDR3: CASSFQGATEAFF. The CDR3 DNA is TGCGCCAGCAGCTTTCAGGGGGCGACTGAAGCTTTCTTT. The complete variable domain, with remaining parts taken from reference TRBV5-1 and TRBJ1-1, reads KAGVTQTPRYLIKTRGQQVTLSCSPISGHRSVSWYQQTPGQGLQFLFEYFSETQRNKGNFPGRFSGRQFSNSRSEMNVSTLELGDSALYLCASSFQGATEAFFGQGTRLTVV.

The CDR3 sequence is CASSLELAGRDEQFF. CDR3 bases: TGCGCCAGCAGCTTGGAGCTAGCGGGTAGGGATGAGCAGTTCTTC. The chain uses TRBV5-1 and TRBJ2-1; TRBD2 matches 8 bases. J gave up 8 bases and V 0 bases, and 7 bases lay outside the gene matches. The CDR3 extends over 15 amino acids. Germline CDR1 is SGHRS and CDR2 is YFSETQ.

The V gene is TRBV29-1, the J gene TRBJ2-1, with unresolved D. V was pared by 3 bases and J by 9 bases, with 15 bases between. CDR1 and CDR2 from the germline V gene are SQVTM and ANQGSEA. CDR3 size: 13 residues. DNA for the CDR3: TGCAGCGTTGACTCCACCTTTCGAGGTGAGCAGTTCTTC. This codes for CSVDSTFRGEQFF.

This clonotype has only a few counts. The chain carries TRBV10-3 and TRBJ2-7; 8 nucleotides agree with TRBD2. V trimming: 0 bases; J trimming: 2 bases; junction bases outside the gene matches: 6. This CDR3 contains 16 residues. Germline V gene data show CDR1 as ENHRY and CDR2 as SYGVKD. In nucleotides, the CDR3 is TGTGCCATCAGTGAGTCGAGGCGGGGGGATGCCTACGAGCAGTACTTC. This gives the protein CAISESRRGDAYEQYF.

This clonotype was detected only a few times. The chain employs TRBV7-8 and TRBJ1-6; no definite D call. CDR3 size: 15 residues. V was clipped by 1 base and J by 1 base, with 5 bases between them. Germline V lookup: CDR1 SGHVS, CDR2 FQNEAQ. The CDR3 region is CASSLEGSYNSPLHF. CDR3 DNA sequence: TGTGCCAGCAGCTTAGAGGGTTCCTATAATTCACCCCTCCACTTT.

The CDR3 DNA sequence: TGCGCCAGCAGCCCGGCAGCCCCTAACTATGGCTACACCTTC. It translates to CASSPAAPNYGYTF. The V gene is TRBV5-1, the J gene TRBJ1-2; D is ambiguous. Trimming took 4 bases from V and 0 from J, leaving 10 bases between them. CDR1 SGHRS and CDR2 YFSETQ come from the germline V gene. This CDR3 spans 14 amino acids.

Only a few counts were recorded for this clonotype. The chain uses TRBV20-1 and TRBJ2-7; 11 bases align to TRBD1. Per the germline V gene, CDR1 is DFQATT and CDR2 is SNEGSKA (reference sequence). The CDR3 length is 14 residues. V trimming: 5 bases; J trimming: 3 bases; junction bases outside the gene matches: 6. The CDR3 is CSAARTGGFYEQYF. The CDR3 nucleotides read TGCAGTGCTGCTCGGACAGGGGGCTTCTACGAGCAGTACTTC.

This clonotype was observed a handful of times. The V call is TRBV4-3, the J call TRBJ1-2; D gene ambiguous. CDR1 and CDR2 (germline): LGHNA, YSLEER. Trimming took 0 bases from V and 7 from J, leaving 9 bases between them. This CDR3 has 13 residues. The CDR3 coding sequence is TGCGCCAGCAGCCAAGATAGTTGGGCTGGCTACACCTTC. Translated: CASSQDSWAGYTF.

This clonotype turned up a few times. The chain carries TRBV11-2 and TRBJ2-2; 10 bases are shared with TRBD2. The V and J ends lost 1 base and 4 bases, in that order; junction bases with no gene match: 6. The CDR3 spans 17 residues. The germline gives CDR1 SGHAT, CDR2 FQNNGV. The DNA of the CDR3 is TGTGCCAGCAGCTTAGTTCTAGCGGGAGCGGGCACCGGGGAGCTGTTTTTT. Translating gives CASSLVLAGAGTGELFF.